What follows is one T cell receptor beta chain and its context. Its antigen is not known. V shed 6 bases, J shed 7 bases, and the junction held 9 bases outside the gene matches. This CDR3 region has 14 residues. Germline V gene lookup returns CDR1 MNHEY and CDR2 SMNVEV (reference sequence). Produced via immunoSEQ multiplex PCR; TCRdb's table is partial and in-frame only. The table includes roughly 73,000 clones, almost 90% detected once. The data were taken from a study of OX40 agonist ivuxolimab in advanced cancers. Whole-study context: Prior therapy, whether anti-PD-1, anti-PD-L1 or anti-CTLA-4, was allowed, and 35% to 40% had some.

Study-level points and caveats: Normalized T-cell clonal expansion was also low in a subset of nonresponders. Expanded peripheral T-cell antigen specificity went undetermined. Relative to CD4+, CD8+ T cells held more expanded clones on average.

The sequences come from CD4+ or CD8+ T cells sorted from blood, collected in a trial of the OX40 agonist ivuxolimab. The TCR sequence derives from an adult with an advanced solid tumor such as melanoma, head and neck, liver or kidney cancer. V is TRBV27 and J is TRBJ1-5; 7 nucleotides match TRBD1. Here the CDR3 reads CASSPLTGQQPQHF. The CDR3 region has the DNA TGTGCCAGCAGCCCCTTGACAGGGCAGCAGCCCCAGCATTTT.